This T cell receptor beta chain was sequenced during a study of T cell changes during pregnancy in multiple sclerosis. The assay was immunoSEQ multiplex PCR, and TCRdb's table has in-frame clones only and misses some. The data show over 35,000 clones, with about 90% seen just once and approximately 1% held by the top ten. This specimen consisted of CD4+ T cells from peripheral blood mononuclear cells, obtained after pregnancy. The receptor was derived from a female donor with multiple sclerosis, enrolled in a pregnancy study.

In DNA form, the CDR3 reads TGTGCCAGCAGTTACGGACTAGCGGGGAGCAACGAGCAGTACTTC. It specifies CASSYGLAGSNEQYF. The chain links TRBV6-5 to TRBJ2-7; 12 bases are shared with TRBD2. The V gene's germline CDR1 is MNHEY and CDR2 SVGAGI. The CDR3 consists of 15 residues. V lost 2 bases and J lost 5; bases outside the gene matches: 4.